These 10 T cell receptor beta chains originate from one sample sequenced in a study of cytomegalovirus exposure and HLA in healthy donors. In the PCR, 60 Vbeta and 13 Jbeta primers were used. TCRdb's copy holds only in-frame clones and misses some; the assay was immunoSEQ multiplex PCR. The data show just over 150,000 clones, more than 70% seen once. The sample was PBMCs. These TCRs come from a male donor in good health and CMV-seropositive.

V is TRBV11-3 and J is TRBJ1-1, with TRBD1 matching over 7 bases. V lost 5 bases to trimming and J lost 0 bases; unmatched junction nucleotides: 9. The CDR3 loop spans 16 amino acids. Per germline, CDR1 SGHNT and CDR2 YENEEA. CDR3 in DNA: TGTGCCAGCAGCGGGGGACAGTCCATCATGAACACTGAAGCTTTCTTT. Protein: CASSGGQSIMNTEAFF.

V and J are TRBV6-6 and TRBJ1-3; D unclear. Trimming took off 6 bases at V and 2 bases at J, with 11 bases between the two ends. The CDR3 extends over 14 amino acids. The V gene's germline CDR1 is MNHNY and CDR2 SVGAGI (reference sequence). The CDR3 loop reads CASREEAAGNTIYF. The CDR3 bases are TGTGCCAGCAGAGAGGAGGCGGCTGGAAACACCATATATTTT.

This chain joins TRBV10-3 and TRBJ2-1; D is possibly TRBD2 (5 bases). The CDR3 sequence is 13 residues long. Germline V gene lookup returns CDR1 ENHRY and CDR2 SYGVKD. Trimming took 7 bases from V and 7 from J, leaving 14 bases between them. CDR3 loop: CAITTGRENEQFF. DNA of the CDR3: TGTGCCATCACTACGGGGAGAGAGAATGAGCAGTTCTTC.

The chain carries TRBV29-1 and TRBJ2-5; TRBD1 matches at 7 bases. The end of the DNA is better explained by TRBJ2-7, so the J call may be wrong. The CDR3 contains 13 residues. Germline loops: CDR1 SQVTM, CDR2 ANQGSEA. CDR3 in amino acids: CSVSEDRIYEQYF. CDR3 nucleotide sequence: TGCAGCGTCAGCGAGGACAGGATCTACGAGCAGTACTTC.

This sequence joins TRBV20-1 and TRBJ1-1; unclear D gene. Germline assignment: CDR1 DFQATT and CDR2 SNEGSKA (reference sequence). There are 11 residues in the CDR3. V gave up 3 bases and J gave up 7 bases, with 9 bases separating them. Here the CDR3 reads CSASLRNEAFF. The DNA of the CDR3 is TGCAGTGCTAGTCTCAGGAATGAAGCTTTCTTT.

This chain uses TRBV4-2 with TRBJ2-1; TRBD2 aligns across 7 bases. Looked up from germline, CDR1 is LGHNA and CDR2 is YNFKEQ. This CDR3 has 15 residues. The junction had 4 bases not matched to a gene; V was cut back by 2 bases and J by 3 bases. This CDR3 reads CASSQNPSGYNEQFF. CDR3 DNA sequence: TGTGCCAGCAGCCAAAATCCTAGCGGCTACAATGAGCAGTTCTTC.

The chain carries TRBV11-3 and TRBJ2-5; D may be TRBD2 (6 bases). CDR1 and CDR2 from the germline V gene are SGHNT and YENEEA. Trimming took 2 bases from V and 1 from J, leaving 17 bases between them. The CDR3 has 17 amino acids. For the CDR3, the DNA is TGTGCCAGCAGCTTAAGAATGCGGGACGGCCCCCAAGAGACCCAGTACTTC. This codes for CASSLRMRDGPQETQYF.

This chain joins TRBV18 and TRBJ2-7; 8 bases are shared with TRBD2. CDR1 is KGHSH and CDR2 is LQKENI in the germline V gene. The length of the CDR3 is 14 residues. The junction had 6 bases not matched to a gene; V was cut back by 3 bases and J by 5 bases. The CDR3 DNA reads as TGTGCCAGCTCACCGGGAGCGGGGGACCACGAGCAGTACTTC. Translating it yields CASSPGAGDHEQYF.

The chain joins TRBV30 to TRBJ2-2; 8 bases align to TRBD1. The CDR3 has 15 residues. CDR1 GTSNPN and CDR2 SVGIG come from the germline V gene (reference sequence). Germline trimming cut 1 base from V and 5 bases from J; bases unmatched to any gene: 6. The CDR3 here is CAWSEIRGRTGELFF. The CDR3 nucleotides read TGTGCCTGGAGTGAAATCAGGGGGCGGACCGGGGAGCTGTTTTTT.

This chain connects TRBV7-4 to TRBJ2-7; tentatively, D is TRBD1 (6 bases). Germline V gives CDR1 SGHVT, CDR2 SQSDAQ. The CDR3 covers 15 residues. The germline V and J ends were trimmed by 0 bases and 5 bases, with 14 bases remaining between them. The CDR3 is CASSLAGNRENEQYF. DNA of the CDR3: TGTGCCAGCAGCTTAGCGGGAAACAGGGAGAACGAGCAGTACTTC.